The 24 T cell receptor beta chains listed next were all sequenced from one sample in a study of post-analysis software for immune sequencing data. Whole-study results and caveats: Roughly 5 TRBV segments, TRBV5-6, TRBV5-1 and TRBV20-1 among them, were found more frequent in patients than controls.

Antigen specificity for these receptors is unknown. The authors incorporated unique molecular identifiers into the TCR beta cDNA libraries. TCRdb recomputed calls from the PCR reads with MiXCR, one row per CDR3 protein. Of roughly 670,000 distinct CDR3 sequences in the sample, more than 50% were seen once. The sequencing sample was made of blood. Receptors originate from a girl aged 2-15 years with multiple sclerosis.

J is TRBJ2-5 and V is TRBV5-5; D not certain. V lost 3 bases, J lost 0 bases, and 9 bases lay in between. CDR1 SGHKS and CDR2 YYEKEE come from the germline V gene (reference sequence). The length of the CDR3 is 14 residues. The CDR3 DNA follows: TGTGCCAGCAGCTCCCAAACGTACCAAGAGACCCAGTACTTC. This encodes CASSSQTYQETQYF.

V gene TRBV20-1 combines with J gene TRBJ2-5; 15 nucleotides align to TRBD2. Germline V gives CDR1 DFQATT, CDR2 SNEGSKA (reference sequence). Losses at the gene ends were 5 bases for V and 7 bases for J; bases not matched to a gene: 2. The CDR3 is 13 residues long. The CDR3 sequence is CSAGTSGRPTQYF. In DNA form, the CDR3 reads TGCAGTGCTGGGACTAGCGGGAGGCCGACCCAGTACTTC.

The CDR3 nucleotides read TGCAGTGCCCAACATACAGGGGTTAACTATGGCTACACCTTC. Translation gives CSAQHTGVNYGYTF. The chain links TRBV20-1 to TRBJ1-2; 7 nucleotides align to TRBD1. The CDR3 loop spans 14 amino acids. Trimming cost V 6 bases and J 1 base; bases outside gene matches: 8. Germline V lookup: CDR1 DFQATT, CDR2 SNEGSKA (reference sequence).

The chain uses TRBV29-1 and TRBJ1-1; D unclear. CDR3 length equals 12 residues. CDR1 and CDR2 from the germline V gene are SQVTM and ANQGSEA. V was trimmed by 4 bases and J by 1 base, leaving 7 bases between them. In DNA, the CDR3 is TGCAGCGTTGCGAGAGCGAACACTGAAGCTTTCTTT. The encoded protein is CSVARANTEAFF.

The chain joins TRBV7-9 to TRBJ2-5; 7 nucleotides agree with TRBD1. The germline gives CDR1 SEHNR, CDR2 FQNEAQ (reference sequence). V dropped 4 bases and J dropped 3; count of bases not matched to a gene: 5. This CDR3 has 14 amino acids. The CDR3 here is CASSYRGLKETQYF. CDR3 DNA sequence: TGTGCCAGCAGCTACAGGGGTCTAAAAGAGACCCAGTACTTC.

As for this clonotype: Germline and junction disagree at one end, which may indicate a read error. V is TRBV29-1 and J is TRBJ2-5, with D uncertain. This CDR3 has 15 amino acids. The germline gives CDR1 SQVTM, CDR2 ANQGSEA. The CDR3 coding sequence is TGCAGCGTTGAAGCTGTCGGGTCGGCCCGAGAGGCCCAGTACTTC. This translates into CSVEAVGSAREAQYF.

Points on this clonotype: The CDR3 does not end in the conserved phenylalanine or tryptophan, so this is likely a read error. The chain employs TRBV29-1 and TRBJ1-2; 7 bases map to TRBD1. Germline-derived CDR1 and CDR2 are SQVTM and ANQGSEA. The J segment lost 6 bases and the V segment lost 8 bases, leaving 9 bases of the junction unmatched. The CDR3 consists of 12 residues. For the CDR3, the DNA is TGCAGCTCTCAAGACAGGGACAATGGCTACACCGTC. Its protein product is CSSQDRDNGYTV.

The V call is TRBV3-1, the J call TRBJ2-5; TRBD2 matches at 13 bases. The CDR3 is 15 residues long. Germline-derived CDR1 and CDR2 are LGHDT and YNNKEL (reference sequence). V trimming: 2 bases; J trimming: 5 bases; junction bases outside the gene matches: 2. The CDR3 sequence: CASSQRTSGSETQYF. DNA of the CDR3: TGTGCCAGCAGCCAAAGGACTAGCGGGAGTGAGACCCAGTACTTC.

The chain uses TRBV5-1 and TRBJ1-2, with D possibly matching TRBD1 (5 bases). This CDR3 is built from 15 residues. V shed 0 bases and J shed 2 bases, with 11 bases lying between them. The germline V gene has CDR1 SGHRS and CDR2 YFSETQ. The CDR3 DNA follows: TGCGCCAGCAGCTTGGGGGACGGGGAGAACTATGGCTACACCTTC. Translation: CASSLGDGENYGYTF.

In DNA, the CDR3 is TGCGCCAGCTCCGGGACACCTTTCTCTGGGGCCAACGTCCTGACTTTC. Translated, it gives CASSGTPFSGANVLTF. The V gene is TRBV5-1, the J gene TRBJ2-6; D perhaps matches TRBD1 (6 bases). Germline CDR1 reads SGHRS; CDR2 reads YFSETQ. This CDR3 is 16 amino acids long. Trimming took 7 bases from V and 0 from J, leaving 14 bases between them. Full variable domain (missing parts from reference TRBV5-1 and TRBJ2-6): KAGVTQTPRYLIKTRGQQVTLSCSPISGHRSVSWYQQTPGQGLQFLFEYFSETQRNKGNFPGRFSGRQFSNSRSEMNVSTLELGDSALYLCASSGTPFSGANVLTFGAGSRLTVL.

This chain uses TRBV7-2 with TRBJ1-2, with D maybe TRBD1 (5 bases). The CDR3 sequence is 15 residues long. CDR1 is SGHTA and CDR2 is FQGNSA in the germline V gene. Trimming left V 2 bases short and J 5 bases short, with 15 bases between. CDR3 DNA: TGTGCCAGCAGCTTAAGTCTGGACATTTTTTATGGCTACACCTTC. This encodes CASSLSLDIFYGYTF.

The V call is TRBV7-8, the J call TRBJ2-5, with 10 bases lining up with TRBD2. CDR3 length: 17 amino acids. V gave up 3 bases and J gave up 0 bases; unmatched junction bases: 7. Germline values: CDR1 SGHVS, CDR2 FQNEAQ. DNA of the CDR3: TGTGCCAGCAGCTTCCGGCTAGCGGGGGAGTACCAAGAGACCCAGTACTTC. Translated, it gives CASSFRLAGEYQETQYF.

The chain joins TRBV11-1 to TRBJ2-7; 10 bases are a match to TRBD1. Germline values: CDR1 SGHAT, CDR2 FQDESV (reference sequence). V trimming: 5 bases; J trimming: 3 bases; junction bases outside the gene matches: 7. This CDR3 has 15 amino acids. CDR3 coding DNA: TGTGCCAGCAGCCGGGCCGGACAGGGGGTCTACGAGCAGTACTTC. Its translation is CASSRAGQGVYEQYF.

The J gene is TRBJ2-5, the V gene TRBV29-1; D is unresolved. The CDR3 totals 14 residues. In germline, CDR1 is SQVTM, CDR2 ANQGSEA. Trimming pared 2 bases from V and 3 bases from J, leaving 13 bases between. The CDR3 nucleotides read TGCAGCGTTGAACCAGTAGGGCTAGAAGAGACCCAGTACTTC. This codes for CSVEPVGLEETQYF.

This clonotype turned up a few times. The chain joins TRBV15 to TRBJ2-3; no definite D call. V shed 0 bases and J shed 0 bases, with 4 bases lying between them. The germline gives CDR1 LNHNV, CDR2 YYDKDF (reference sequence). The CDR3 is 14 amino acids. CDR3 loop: CATSRDASTDTQYF. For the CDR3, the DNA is TGTGCCACCAGCAGAGATGCAAGCACAGATACGCAGTATTTT.

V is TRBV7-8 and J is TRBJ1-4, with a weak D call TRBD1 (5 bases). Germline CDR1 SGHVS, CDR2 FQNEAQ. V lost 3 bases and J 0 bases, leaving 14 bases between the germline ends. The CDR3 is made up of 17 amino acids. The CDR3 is CASSFYARAATNEKLFF. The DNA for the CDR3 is TGTGCCAGCAGCTTTTATGCCAGGGCTGCAACTAATGAAAAACTGTTTTTT.

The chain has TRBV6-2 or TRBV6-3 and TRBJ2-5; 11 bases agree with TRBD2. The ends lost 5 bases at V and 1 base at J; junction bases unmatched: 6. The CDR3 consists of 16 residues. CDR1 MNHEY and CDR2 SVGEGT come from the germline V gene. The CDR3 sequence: CASSDPGTSGQETQYF. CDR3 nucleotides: TGTGCCAGCAGTGACCCAGGGACTAGCGGCCAAGAGACCCAGTACTTC.

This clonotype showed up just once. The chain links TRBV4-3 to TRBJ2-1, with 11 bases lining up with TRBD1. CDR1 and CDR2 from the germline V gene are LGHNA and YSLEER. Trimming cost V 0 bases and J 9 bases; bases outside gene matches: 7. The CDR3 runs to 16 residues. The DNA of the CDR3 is TGCGCCAGCAGCCAAGAACGGGGACAGGGGGTAGGTGAGCAGTTCTTC. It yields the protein CASSQERGQGVGEQFF.

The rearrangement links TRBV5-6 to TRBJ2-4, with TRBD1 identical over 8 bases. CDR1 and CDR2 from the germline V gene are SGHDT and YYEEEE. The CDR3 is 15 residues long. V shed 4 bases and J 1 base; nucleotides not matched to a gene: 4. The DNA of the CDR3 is TGTGCCAGCAGCCCCAGACAGGGGGCCAAAAACATTCAGTACTTC. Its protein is CASSPRQGAKNIQYF.

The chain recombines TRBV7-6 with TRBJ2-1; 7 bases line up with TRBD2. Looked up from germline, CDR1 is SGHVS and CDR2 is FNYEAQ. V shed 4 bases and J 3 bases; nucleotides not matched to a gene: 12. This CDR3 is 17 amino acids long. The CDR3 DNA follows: TGTGCCAGCAGCTCCCCCCTCAGCGGGAAAGGCTACAATGAGCAGTTCTTC. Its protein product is CASSSPLSGKGYNEQFF.

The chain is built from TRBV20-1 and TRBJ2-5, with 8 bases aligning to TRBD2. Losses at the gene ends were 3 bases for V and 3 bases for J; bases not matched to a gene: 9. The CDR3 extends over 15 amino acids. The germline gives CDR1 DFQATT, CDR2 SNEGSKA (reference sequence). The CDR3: CSARPVAGYKETQYF. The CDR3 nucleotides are TGCAGTGCTAGGCCCGTAGCGGGATATAAAGAGACCCAGTACTTC.

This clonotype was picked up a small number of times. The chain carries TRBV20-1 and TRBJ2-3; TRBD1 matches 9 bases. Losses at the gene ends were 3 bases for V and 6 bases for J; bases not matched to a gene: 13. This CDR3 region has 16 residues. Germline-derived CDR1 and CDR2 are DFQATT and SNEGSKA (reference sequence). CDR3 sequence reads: CSARVTGTGRSDTQYF. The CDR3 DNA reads TGCAGTGCTAGGGTTACCGGGACAGGGCGAAGCGATACGCAGTATTTT.

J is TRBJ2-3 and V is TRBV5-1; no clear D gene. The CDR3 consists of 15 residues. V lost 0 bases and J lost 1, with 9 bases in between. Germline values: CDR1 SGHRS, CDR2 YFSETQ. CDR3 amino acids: CASSLAAQRTDTQYF. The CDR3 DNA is TGCGCCAGCAGCTTGGCAGCCCAACGCACAGATACGCAGTATTTT.

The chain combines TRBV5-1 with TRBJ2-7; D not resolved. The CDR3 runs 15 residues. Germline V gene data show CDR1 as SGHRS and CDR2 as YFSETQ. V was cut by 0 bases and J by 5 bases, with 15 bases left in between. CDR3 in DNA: TGCGCCAGCAGCTTGGCCCAAATAGGGATCCACGAGCAGTACTTC. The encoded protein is CASSLAQIGIHEQYF.